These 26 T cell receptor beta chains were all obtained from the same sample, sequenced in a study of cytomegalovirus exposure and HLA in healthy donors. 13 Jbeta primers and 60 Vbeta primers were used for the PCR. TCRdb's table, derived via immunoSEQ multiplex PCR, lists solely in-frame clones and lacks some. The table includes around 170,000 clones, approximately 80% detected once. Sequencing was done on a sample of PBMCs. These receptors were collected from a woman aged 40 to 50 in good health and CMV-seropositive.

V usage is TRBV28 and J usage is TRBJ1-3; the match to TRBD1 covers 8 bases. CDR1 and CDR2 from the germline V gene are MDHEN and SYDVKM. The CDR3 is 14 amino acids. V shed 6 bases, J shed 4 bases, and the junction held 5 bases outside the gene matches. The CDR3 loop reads CASRLTGDGNTIYF. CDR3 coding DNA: TGTGCCAGCAGACTGACAGGGGACGGAAACACCATATATTTT.

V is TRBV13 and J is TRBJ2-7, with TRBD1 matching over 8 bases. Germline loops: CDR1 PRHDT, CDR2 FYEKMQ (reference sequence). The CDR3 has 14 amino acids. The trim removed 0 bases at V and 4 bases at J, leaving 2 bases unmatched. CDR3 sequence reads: CASSLGDRVYEQYF. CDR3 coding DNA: TGTGCCAGCAGCTTAGGGGACAGGGTATACGAGCAGTACTTC.

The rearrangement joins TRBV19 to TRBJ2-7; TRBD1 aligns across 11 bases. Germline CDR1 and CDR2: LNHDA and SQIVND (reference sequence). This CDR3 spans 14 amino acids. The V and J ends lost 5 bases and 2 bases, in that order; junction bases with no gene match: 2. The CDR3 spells CASSPGQGAYEQYF. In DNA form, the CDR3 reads TGTGCCAGTAGTCCGGGACAGGGGGCCTACGAGCAGTACTTC.

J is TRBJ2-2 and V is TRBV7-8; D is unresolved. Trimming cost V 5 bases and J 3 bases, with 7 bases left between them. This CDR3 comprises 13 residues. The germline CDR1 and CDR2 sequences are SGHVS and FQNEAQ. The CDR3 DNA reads TGTGCCAGCAGCCCCAGTCACACCGGGGAGCTGTTTTTT. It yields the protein CASSPSHTGELFF.

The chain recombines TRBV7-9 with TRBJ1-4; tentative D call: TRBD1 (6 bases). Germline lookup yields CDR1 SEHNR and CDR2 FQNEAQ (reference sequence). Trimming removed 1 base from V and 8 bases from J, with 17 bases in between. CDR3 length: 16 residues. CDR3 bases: TGTGCCAGCAGCTTAGATGGTGGCAGGGGAGTGGAAAAACTGTTTTTT. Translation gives CASSLDGGRGVEKLFF.

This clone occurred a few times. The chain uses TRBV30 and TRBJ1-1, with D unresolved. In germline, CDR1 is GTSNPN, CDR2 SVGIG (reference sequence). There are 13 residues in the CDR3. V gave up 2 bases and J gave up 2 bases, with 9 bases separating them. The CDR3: CAWSLARNTEAFF. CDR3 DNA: TGTGCCTGGAGTTTAGCAAGAAACACTGAAGCTTTCTTT.

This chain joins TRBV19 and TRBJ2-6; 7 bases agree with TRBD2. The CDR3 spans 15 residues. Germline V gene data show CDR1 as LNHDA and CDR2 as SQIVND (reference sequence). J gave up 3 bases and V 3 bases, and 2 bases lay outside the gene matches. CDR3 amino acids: CASSMSGGGANVLTF. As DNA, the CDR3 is TGTGCCAGTAGTATGTCGGGGGGTGGGGCCAACGTCCTGACTTTC.

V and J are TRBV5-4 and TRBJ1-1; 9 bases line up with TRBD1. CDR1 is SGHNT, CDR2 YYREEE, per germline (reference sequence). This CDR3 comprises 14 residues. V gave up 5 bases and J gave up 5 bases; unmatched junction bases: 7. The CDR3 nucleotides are TGTGCCAGCAGTTCAGGACAGGGGCGGACTGAAGCTTTCTTT. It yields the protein CASSSGQGRTEAFF.

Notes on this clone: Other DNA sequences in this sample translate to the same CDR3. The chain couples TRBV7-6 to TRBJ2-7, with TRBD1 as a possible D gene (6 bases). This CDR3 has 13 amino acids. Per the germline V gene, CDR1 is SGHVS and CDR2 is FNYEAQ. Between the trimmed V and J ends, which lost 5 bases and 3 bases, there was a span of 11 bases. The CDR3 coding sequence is TGTGCCAGCAGCCACAGAGGGGGCTACGAGCAGTACTTC. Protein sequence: CASSHRGGYEQYF.

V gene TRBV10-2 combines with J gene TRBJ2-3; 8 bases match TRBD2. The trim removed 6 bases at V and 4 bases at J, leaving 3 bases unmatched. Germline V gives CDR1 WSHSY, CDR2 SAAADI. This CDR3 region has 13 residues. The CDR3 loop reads CASRAGDPDTQYF. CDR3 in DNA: TGCGCCAGCAGAGCGGGGGACCCAGATACGCAGTATTTT.

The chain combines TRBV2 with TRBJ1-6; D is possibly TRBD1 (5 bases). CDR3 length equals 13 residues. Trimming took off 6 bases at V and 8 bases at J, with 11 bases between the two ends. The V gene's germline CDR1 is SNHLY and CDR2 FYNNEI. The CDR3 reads CASSRDFYSPLHF. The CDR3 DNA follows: TGTGCCAGCAGCCGGGACTTTTATTCACCCCTCCACTTT.

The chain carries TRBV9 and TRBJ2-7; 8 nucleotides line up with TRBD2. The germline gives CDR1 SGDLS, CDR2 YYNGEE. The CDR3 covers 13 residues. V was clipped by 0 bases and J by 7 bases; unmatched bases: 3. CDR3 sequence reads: CASSVASSGEQYF. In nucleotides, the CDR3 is TGTGCCAGCAGCGTAGCATCTAGCGGGGAGCAGTACTTC. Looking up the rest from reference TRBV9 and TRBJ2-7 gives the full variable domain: DSGVTQTPKHLITATGQRVTLRCSPRSGDLSVYWYQQSLDQGLQFLIQYYNGEERAKGNILERFSAQQFPDLHSELNLSSLELGDSALYFCASSVASSGEQYFGPGTRLTVT.

The CDR3 reads CASSASTGFLNEQFF. The CDR3 region has the DNA TGTGCCAGCAGTGCTTCGACAGGGTTTCTCAATGAGCAGTTCTTC. This chain connects TRBV2 to TRBJ2-1; 7 bases fit TRBD1. Unmatched junction bases numbered 9, after V lost 4 bases and J lost 6 bases. CDR1 is SNHLY and CDR2 is FYNNEI in the germline V gene. The CDR3 has 15 residues.

The CDR3 DNA reads TGTGCCAGCAGCTCGGATGCTAGACAGCCCCAGCATTTT. This translates into CASSSDARQPQHF. The rearrangement links TRBV9 to TRBJ1-5; D unresolved. CDR3 length equals 13 residues. Germline V gene sequence: CDR1 SGDLS, CDR2 YYNGEE. The V gene lost 4 bases and the J gene lost 7 bases, with 12 bases spanning the gap.

In nucleotides, the CDR3 is TGTGCCAGCAGCCAAGGGGACTTCTCTGGAAACACCATATATTTT. This sequence encodes CASSQGDFSGNTIYF. V gene TRBV4-2 combines with J gene TRBJ1-3, with D possibly being TRBD1 (5 bases). Germline V gene data show CDR1 as LGHNA and CDR2 as YNFKEQ. This CDR3 region has 15 residues. Trimming stripped 1 base from V and 0 bases from J, with 7 bases between.

The CDR3 sequence: CASTAGTGELFF. The CDR3 DNA follows: TGTGCCAGCACCGCCGGGACCGGGGAGCTGTTTTTT. This chain joins TRBV28 and TRBJ2-2; D call uncertain. The CDR3 totals 12 residues. Germline V gene lookup returns CDR1 MDHEN and CDR2 SYDVKM. V was shortened by 7 bases and J by 5 bases, with 8 bases between the two germline ends.

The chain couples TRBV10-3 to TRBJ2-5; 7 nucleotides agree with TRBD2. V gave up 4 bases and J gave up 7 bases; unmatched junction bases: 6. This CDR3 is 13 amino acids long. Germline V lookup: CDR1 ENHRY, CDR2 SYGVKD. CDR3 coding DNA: TGTGCCATCAGTGCCCCAGCGGGGCTGACCCAGTACTTC. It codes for CAISAPAGLTQYF.

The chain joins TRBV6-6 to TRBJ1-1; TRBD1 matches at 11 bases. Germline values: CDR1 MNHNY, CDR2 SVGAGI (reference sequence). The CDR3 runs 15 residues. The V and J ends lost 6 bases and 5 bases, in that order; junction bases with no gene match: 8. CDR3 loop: CASRRTGGKGTEAFF. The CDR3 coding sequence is TGTGCCAGCAGACGGACAGGGGGCAAGGGTACTGAAGCTTTCTTT.

The CDR3 here is CASSSGSTQETQYF. In DNA, the CDR3 is TGTGCCAGCAGTTCCGGTAGTACTCAAGAGACCCAGTACTTC. The chain has TRBV27 and TRBJ2-5; no firm D call. Trimming cost V 4 bases and J 2 bases, with 11 bases left between them. CDR3 size: 14 residues. The germline gives CDR1 MNHEY, CDR2 SMNVEV (reference sequence).

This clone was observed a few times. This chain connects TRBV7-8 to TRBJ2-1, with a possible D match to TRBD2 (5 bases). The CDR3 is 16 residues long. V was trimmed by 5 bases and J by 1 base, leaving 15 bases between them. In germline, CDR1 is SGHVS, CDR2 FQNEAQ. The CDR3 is CASSTPRGQSYNEQFF. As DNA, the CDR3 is TGTGCCAGCAGCACCCCCCGGGGTCAGTCCTACAATGAGCAGTTCTTC.

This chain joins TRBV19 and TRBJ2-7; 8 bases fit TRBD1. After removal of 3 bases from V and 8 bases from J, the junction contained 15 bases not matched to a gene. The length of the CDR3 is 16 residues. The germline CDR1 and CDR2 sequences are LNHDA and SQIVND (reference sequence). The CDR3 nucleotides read TGTGCCAGTAGTATTCACCGGACAGGGACCCGAGGCCAGCAGTACTTC. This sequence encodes CASSIHRTGTRGQQYF.

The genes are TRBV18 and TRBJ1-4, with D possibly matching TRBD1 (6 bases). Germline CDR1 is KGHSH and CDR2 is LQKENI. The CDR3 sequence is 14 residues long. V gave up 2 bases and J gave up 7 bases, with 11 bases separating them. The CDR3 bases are TGTGCCAGCTCACCAGATCAGGGGAGTGAAAAACTGTTTTTT. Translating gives CASSPDQGSEKLFF.

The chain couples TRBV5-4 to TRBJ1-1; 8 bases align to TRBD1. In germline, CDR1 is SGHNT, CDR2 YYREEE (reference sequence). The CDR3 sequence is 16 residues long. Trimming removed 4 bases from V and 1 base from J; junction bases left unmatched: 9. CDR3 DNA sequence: TGTGCCAGCAGCCGTGGACAGGGAACGCCGAACACTGAAGCTTTCTTT. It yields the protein CASSRGQGTPNTEAFF.

Written as DNA, the CDR3 is TGTGCCTGGAGTGTAGGGTCGACAGGGCAGTACTTC. Translated: CAWSVGSTGQYF. The gene calls are TRBV30 and TRBJ2-7, with TRBD1 as a possible D gene (6 bases). Germline V gene lookup returns CDR1 GTSNPN and CDR2 SVGIG (reference sequence). V was clipped by 0 bases and J by 9 bases, with 12 bases between them. The CDR3 sequence is 12 residues long.

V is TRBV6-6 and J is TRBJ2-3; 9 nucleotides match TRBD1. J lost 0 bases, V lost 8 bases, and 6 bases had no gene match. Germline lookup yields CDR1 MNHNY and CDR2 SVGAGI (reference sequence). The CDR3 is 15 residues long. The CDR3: CASVYRGLSTDTQYF. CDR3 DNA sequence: TGTGCCAGCGTATACAGGGGGCTTAGCACAGATACGCAGTATTTT.

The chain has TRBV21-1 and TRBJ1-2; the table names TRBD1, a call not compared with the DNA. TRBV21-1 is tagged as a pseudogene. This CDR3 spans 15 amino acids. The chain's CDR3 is CASSKVPHRVYGYTF. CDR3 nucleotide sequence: TGTGCCAGCAGCAAAGTTCCTCACAGGGTTTATGGCTACACCTTC.